The T cell receptor (beta chain) described here comes from a study of vaccination effects on CD4 cells after COVID-19. ViraFEST used viral peptide pools to expand antigen-specific CD4+ T cells before sequencing. Following a 10-day culture, CD4+ T cells were purified. SARS-CoV-2 infected the person between March and December 2020, as confirmed by PCR. The CDR3 is made up of 16 amino acids. Trimming removed 0 bases from V and 0 bases from J, with 11 bases in between. From germline, CDR1 is SGHRS and CDR2 YFSETQ. Libraries were prepared by immunoSEQ multiplex PCR; TCRdb keeps only in-frame clonotypes and omits some of them. The table shows roughly 27,000 clones, with approximately 69% occurring only once. With regard to this clone: The antigen remains unidentified.

The source was CD4+ T cells from PBMCs cultured with SARS-CoV-2 spike peptides, collected before COVID-19 vaccination. This clonotype was obtained from a human donor who had a prior SARS-CoV-2 infection. This chain uses TRBV5-1 with TRBJ2-3, with TRBD2 as a possible D gene (5 bases). CDR3 in amino acids: CASSLVGAASTDTQYF. CDR3 coding DNA: TGCGCCAGCAGCTTGGTGGGAGCGGCCAGCACAGATACGCAGTATTTT.